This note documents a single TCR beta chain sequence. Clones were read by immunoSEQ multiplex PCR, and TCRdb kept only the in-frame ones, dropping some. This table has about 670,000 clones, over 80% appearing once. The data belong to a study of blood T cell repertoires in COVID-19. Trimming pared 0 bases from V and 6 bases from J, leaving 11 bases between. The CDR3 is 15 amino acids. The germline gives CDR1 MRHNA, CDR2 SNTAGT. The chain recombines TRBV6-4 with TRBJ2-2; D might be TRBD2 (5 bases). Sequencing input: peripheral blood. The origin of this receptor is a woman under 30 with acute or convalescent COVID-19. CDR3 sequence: CASSDSEGLAGELFF. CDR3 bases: TGTGCCAGCAGTGACTCAGAGGGCTTGGCCGGGGAGCTGTTTTTT.